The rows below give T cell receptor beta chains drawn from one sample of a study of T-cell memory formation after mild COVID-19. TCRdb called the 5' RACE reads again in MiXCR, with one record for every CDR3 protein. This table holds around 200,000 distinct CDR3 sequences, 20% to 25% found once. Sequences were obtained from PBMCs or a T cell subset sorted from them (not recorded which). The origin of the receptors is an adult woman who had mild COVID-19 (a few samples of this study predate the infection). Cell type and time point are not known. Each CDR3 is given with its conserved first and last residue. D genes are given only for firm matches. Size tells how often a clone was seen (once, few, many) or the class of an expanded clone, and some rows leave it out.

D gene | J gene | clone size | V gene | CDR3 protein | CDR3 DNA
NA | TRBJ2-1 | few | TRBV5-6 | CASSNAVNEQFF | TGTGCCAGCAGCAACGCAGTAAATGAGCAGTTCTTC
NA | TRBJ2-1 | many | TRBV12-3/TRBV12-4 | CARPWDSLCLSYNEQFF | TGTGCCAGGCCCTGGGACTCGCTCTGCCTTTCCTACAATGAGCAGTTCTTC
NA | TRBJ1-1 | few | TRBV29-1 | CSVDRGEGDTEAFF | TGCAGCGTAGACAGAGGGGAAGGGGACACTGAAGCTTTCTTT
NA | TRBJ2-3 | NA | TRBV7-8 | CASSAHITDTQYF | TGTGCCAGCAGCGCACATATCACAGATACGCAGTATTTT
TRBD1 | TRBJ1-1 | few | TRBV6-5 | CASSYSRGHEAFF | TGTGCCAGCAGTTACTCAAGGGGGCATGAAGCTTTCTTT
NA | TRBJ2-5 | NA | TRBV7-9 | CASSLGDRKGETQYF | TGTGCCAGCAGCTTAGGGGACCGAAAAGGGGAGACCCAGTACTTC
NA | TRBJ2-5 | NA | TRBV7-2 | CASSHVRYPGETQYF | TGTGCCAGCAGCCACGTCCGTTACCCTGGGGAGACCCAGTACTTC
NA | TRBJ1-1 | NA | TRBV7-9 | CASSLAGQEAFF | TGTGCCAGCAGCTTAGCTGGGCAAGAAGCTTTCTTT
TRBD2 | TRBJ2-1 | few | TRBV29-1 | CSVVGGRLDNEQFF | TGCAGCGTTGTTGGCGGGAGGTTGGACAATGAGCAGTTCTTC
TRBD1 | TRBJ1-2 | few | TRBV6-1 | CASSELGQGYGYTF | TGTGCCAGCAGTGAATTGGGACAGGGCTATGGCTACACCTTC
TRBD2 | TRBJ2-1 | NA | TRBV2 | CASPAGGDDEQFF | TGTGCCAGCCCCGCGGGAGGGGACGATGAGCAGTTCTTC
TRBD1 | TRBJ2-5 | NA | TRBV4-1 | CASRYSTGPGETQYF | TGCGCCAGCAGGTACTCGACAGGGCCGGGAGAGACCCAGTACTTC
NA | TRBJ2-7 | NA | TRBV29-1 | CSVCYPGRTSYEQYF | TGCAGCGTTTGCTATCCGGGACGAACCTCCTACGAGCAGTACTTC
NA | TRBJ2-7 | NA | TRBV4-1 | CASSQESGWSYEQYF | TGCGCCAGCAGCCAAGAAAGTGGGTGGTCCTACGAGCAGTACTTC
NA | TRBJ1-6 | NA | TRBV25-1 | CASSEPWGGSPLHF | TGTGCCAGCAGTGAACCTTGGGGGGGTTCACCCCTCCACTTT
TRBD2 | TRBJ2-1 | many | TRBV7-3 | CASSLGTSGGYNEQFF | TGTGCCAGCAGCCTGGGGACTAGCGGGGGGTACAATGAGCAGTTCTTC
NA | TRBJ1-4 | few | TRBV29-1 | CSVTPLATNEKLFF | TGCAGCGTGACCCCTCTGGCGACTAATGAAAAACTGTTTTTT
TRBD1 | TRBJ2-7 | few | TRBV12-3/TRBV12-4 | CASSPGTGILSYEQYF | TGTGCCAGCAGTCCCGGGACAGGGATTCTCTCCTACGAGCAGTACTTC
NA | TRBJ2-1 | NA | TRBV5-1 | CASSLVGSVVGDNEQFF | TGCGCCAGCAGCCTGGTTGGGAGCGTCGTCGGGGACAATGAGCAGTTCTTC
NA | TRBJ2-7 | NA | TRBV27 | CASSPYGTATYEQYF | TGTGCCAGCAGTCCATACGGGACGGCGACCTACGAGCAGTACTTC
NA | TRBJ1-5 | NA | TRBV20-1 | CSARDSGQGRNQPQHF | TGCAGTGCTAGAGATTCTGGGCAGGGGAGGAATCAGCCCCAGCATTTT
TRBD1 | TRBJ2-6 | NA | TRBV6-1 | CASSAQQGSGANVLTF | TGTGCCAGCAGTGCACAACAGGGGTCTGGGGCCAACGTCCTGACTTTC
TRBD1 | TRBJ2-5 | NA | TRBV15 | CATSSLRTGQETQYF | TGTGCCACCAGCAGCCTACGGACAGGGCAAGAGACCCAGTACTTC
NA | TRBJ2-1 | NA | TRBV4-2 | CASSPLNNEQFF | TGTGCCAGCAGCCCTTTAAACAATGAGCAGTTCTTC
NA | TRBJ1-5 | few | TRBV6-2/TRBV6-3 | CASSYELNQPQHF | TGTGCCAGCAGTTACGAGCTAAATCAGCCCCAGCATTTT
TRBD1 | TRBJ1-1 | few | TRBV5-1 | CASSLVVGQGTEAFF | TGCGCCAGCAGCTTGGTTGTGGGACAGGGAACTGAAGCTTTCTTT
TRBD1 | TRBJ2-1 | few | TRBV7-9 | CASSPGTVVYNEQFF | TGTGCCAGCAGCCCCGGGACAGTGGTATACAATGAGCAGTTCTTC
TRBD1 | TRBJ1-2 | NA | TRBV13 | CASSATGTASPYGYTF | TGTGCCAGCAGCGCCACCGGGACAGCTTCCCCCTATGGCTACACCTTC
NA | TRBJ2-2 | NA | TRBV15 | CATSRDRAGELFF | TGTGCCACCAGCAGAGATCGGGCCGGGGAGCTGTTTTTT
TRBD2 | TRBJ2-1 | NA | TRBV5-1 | CASSFGEGLGYNEQFF | TGCGCCAGCAGCTTCGGGGAGGGGCTTGGGTACAATGAGCAGTTCTTC
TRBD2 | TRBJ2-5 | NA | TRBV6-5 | CASSYSAGVRETQYF | TGTGCCAGCAGTTACTCAGCGGGGGTGCGAGAGACCCAGTACTTC
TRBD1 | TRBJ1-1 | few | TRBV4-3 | CASSRDSQNTEAFF | TGCGCCAGCAGCCGGGACAGTCAGAACACTGAAGCTTTCTTT
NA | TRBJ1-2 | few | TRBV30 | CAWKDLTGQSPYGYTF | TGTGCCTGGAAAGACTTGACCGGACAATCCCCCTATGGCTACACCTTC
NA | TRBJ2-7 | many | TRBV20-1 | CSARDYRQYEQYF | TGCAGTGCCCGCGACTACAGGCAGTACGAGCAGTACTTC
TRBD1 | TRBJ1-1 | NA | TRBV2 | CASSSPGGAWTEAFF | TGTGCCAGCAGCTCCCCAGGGGGCGCGTGGACTGAAGCTTTCTTT
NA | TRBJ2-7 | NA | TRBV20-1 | CSARETGVEQYF | TGCAGTGCTAGAGAGACAGGCGTCGAGCAGTACTTC
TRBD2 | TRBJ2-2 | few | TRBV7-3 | CASSFLAGFTGELFF | TGTGCCAGCAGCTTCCTAGCGGGGTTCACCGGGGAGCTGTTTTTT
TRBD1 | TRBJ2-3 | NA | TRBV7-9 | CASSRTGGTTDTQYF | TGTGCCAGCAGCCGGACAGGGGGGACCACAGATACGCAGTATTTT
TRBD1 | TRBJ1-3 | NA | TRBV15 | CATSEVFRGNTIYF | TGTGCCACCAGCGAAGTATTCAGGGGGAACACCATATATTTT
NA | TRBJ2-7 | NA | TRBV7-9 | CASSLTFSGHYEQYF | TGTGCCAGCAGCTTAACATTCTCGGGACACTACGAGCAGTACTTC
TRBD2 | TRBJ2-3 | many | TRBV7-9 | CASSQLAYTDTQYF | TGTGCCAGCAGCCAACTAGCGTATACAGATACGCAGTATTTT
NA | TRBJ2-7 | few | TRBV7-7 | CASSLANGYEQYF | TGTGCTAGCAGCTTAGCGAACGGCTACGAGCAGTACTTC
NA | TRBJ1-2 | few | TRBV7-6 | CASSGGGGEGYTF | TGTGCCAGCAGCGGAGGAGGGGGAGAAGGCTACACCTTC
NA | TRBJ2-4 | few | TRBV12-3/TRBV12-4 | CASRSLIEGKNIQYF | TGTGCCAGCAGATCCCTGATTGAGGGCAAAAACATTCAGTACTTC
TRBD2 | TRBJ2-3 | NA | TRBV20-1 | CSAHHQGHIAGGPSDTQYF | TGCAGTGCCCACCACCAGGGACATATAGCGGGAGGGCCATCTGATACGCAGTATTTT